The 6 T cell receptor beta chains below come from one sample, sequenced in a study of shared clonotypes between healthy human individuals. The method was immunoSEQ multiplex PCR; TCRdb's version includes in-frame clones alone and lacks a portion of them. The sample includes some 2.4 million clones, approximately 94% of them seen just once. Sequenced input: naive CD4+ T cells from PBMCs. Subset indicated: CD45RA+ positively selected. The receptor source for this set is a young man in good health. Some clones in this sample may be carry-over from other donors' samples.

The rearrangement links TRBV6-1 to TRBJ2-7; 10 bases fit TRBD1. This CDR3 contains 14 residues. CDR1 is MNHNS, CDR2 SASEGT, per germline. The V and J ends lost 6 bases and 5 bases, in that order; junction bases with no gene match: 7. The CDR3 spells CASRLGTGVNEQYF. Written as DNA, the CDR3 is TGTGCCAGCAGACTCGGGACAGGGGTTAACGAGCAGTACTTC.

Only one count was recorded for this clone. The chain carries TRBV2 and TRBJ2-1, with 11 bases matching TRBD2. CDR3 length equals 18 residues. The junction had 11 bases not matched to a gene; V was cut back by 3 bases and J by 4 bases. Per germline, CDR1 SNHLY and CDR2 FYNNEI. The CDR3: CASSEGPLAGVRYNEQFF. The CDR3 nucleotides are TGTGCCAGCAGTGAGGGCCCACTAGCGGGAGTTCGGTACAATGAGCAGTTCTTC.

The chain combines TRBV11-2 with TRBJ1-4, with D possibly TRBD1 on 6 matching bases. Germline V lookup: CDR1 SGHAT, CDR2 FQNNGV. The length of the CDR3 is 16 residues. The V end was cut by 1 base, the J end by 6 bases, with 15 bases between. In DNA form, the CDR3 reads TGTGCCAGCAGCTTAGGGGTCCGGGGGCGACATGAAAAACTGTTTTTT. Translating gives CASSLGVRGRHEKLFF. The variable domain in full, with the rest retrieved from reference TRBV11-2 and TRBJ1-4, is EAGVAQSPRYKIIEKRQSVAFWCNPISGHATLYWYQQILGQGPKLLIQFQNNGVVDDSQLPKDRFSAERLKGVDSTLKIQPAKLEDSAVYLCASSLGVRGRHEKLFFGSGTQLSVL.

As regards this clone: The sample has other DNA sequences that encode this CDR3 too. The chain links TRBV28 to TRBJ1-2, with 9 bases fitting TRBD1. This CDR3 comprises 15 residues. Trimming cost V 1 base and J 2 bases; bases outside gene matches: 2. Germline values: CDR1 MDHEN, CDR2 SYDVKM. The CDR3, as DNA: TGTGCCAGCAGTTTATCTGGACAGGGGAACTATGGCTACACCTTC. It codes for CASSLSGQGNYGYTF.

V is TRBV18 and J is TRBJ2-1; TRBD2 matches 10 bases. V was clipped by 2 bases and J by 0 bases; unmatched bases: 4. The CDR3 runs to 17 residues. In germline, CDR1 is KGHSH, CDR2 LQKENI. In nucleotides, the CDR3 is TGTGCCAGCTCACCAGTGGCTAGCGGGAGCTCCTACAATGAGCAGTTCTTC. Its translation: CASSPVASGSSYNEQFF.

The chain links TRBV7-9 to TRBJ2-7; D remains ambiguous. Germline CDR1 is SEHNR and CDR2 is FQNEAQ (reference sequence). The CDR3 runs to 13 residues. Trimming shortened V by 3 bases and J by 2 bases, and 8 bases separated the two germline ends. CDR3 sequence: CASSLTLAYEQYF. CDR3 DNA: TGTGCCAGCAGCTTGACGCTAGCCTACGAGCAGTACTTC. The variable domain in full, completed from reference TRBV7-9 and TRBJ2-7, reads DTGVSQNPRHKITKRGQNVTFRCDPISEHNRLYWYRQTLGQGPEFLTYFQNEAQLEKSRLLSDRFSAERPKGSFSTLEIQRTEQGDSAMYLCASSLTLAYEQYFGPGTRLTVT.